These 5 T cell receptor beta chains were all obtained from the same sample, sequenced in a study of OX40 agonist ivuxolimab in advanced cancers. Clones were read by immunoSEQ multiplex PCR, and TCRdb kept only the in-frame ones, dropping some. The repertoire consists of approximately 62,000 clones, with 70% to 90% occurring once and the leading ten covering approximately 5.4%. Source: CD4+ or CD8+ T cells sorted from blood, taken in a trial of the OX40 agonist ivuxolimab. These receptor sequences come from an adult with an advanced solid tumor such as melanoma, head and neck, liver or kidney cancer.

The chain uses TRBV19 and TRBJ2-3; 10 bases line up with TRBD1. The J segment lost 5 bases and the V segment lost 3 bases, leaving 2 bases of the junction unmatched. This CDR3 has 14 amino acids. Germline CDR1 is LNHDA and CDR2 is SQIVND (reference sequence). CDR3 sequence: CASSIGDRGDTQYF. The CDR3, as DNA: TGTGCCAGTAGTATCGGGGACAGGGGAGATACGCAGTATTTT.

This chain uses TRBV28 with TRBJ2-7; D is unclear. V was trimmed by 4 bases and J by 0 bases, leaving 13 bases between them. The CDR3 consists of 15 residues. Germline V CDR1 and CDR2: MDHEN, SYDVKM. The DNA for the CDR3 is TGTGCCAGCAGTTCCCTCCCCACCGGCTCCTACGAGCAGTACTTC. Translated: CASSSLPTGSYEQYF.

The rearrangement joins TRBV5-8 to TRBJ1-1; weak D call: TRBD1 (5 bases). The CDR3 sequence is 14 residues long. CDR1 SGHTS and CDR2 YDEGEE come from the germline V gene. V lost 4 bases and J lost 3, with 13 bases in between. The CDR3 bases are TGTGCCAGCAGCGGGGGTTCCTGGGACACTGAAGCTTTCTTT. Its protein product is CASSGGSWDTEAFF. The variable domain in full, completed from reference TRBV5-8 and TRBJ1-1, reads EAGVTQSPTHLIKTRGQQATLRCSPISGHTSVYWYQQALGLGLQFLLWYDEGEERNRGNFPPRFSGRQFPNYSSELNVNALELEDSALYLCASSGGSWDTEAFFGQGTRLTVV.

The chain uses TRBV7-3 and TRBJ2-5; D is unresolved. CDR1 SGHTA and CDR2 FQGTGA come from the germline V gene. CDR3 size: 13 residues. V lost 5 bases to trimming and J lost 4 bases, with 11 bases between them. CDR3 loop: CASSLGPIETQYF. CDR3 in DNA: TGTGCCAGCAGCCTCGGGCCAATAGAGACCCAGTACTTC.

The V gene is TRBV28, the J gene TRBJ1-1; 8 bases align to TRBD1. Germline V CDR1 and CDR2: MDHEN, SYDVKM. This CDR3 has 16 residues. The V gene end was trimmed by 5 bases and the J gene end by 6 bases; junction bases not matched to a gene: 14. CDR3 residues: CASSGPFTGGRAEAFF. In DNA form, the CDR3 reads TGTGCCAGCAGTGGCCCCTTTACAGGGGGTCGGGCTGAAGCTTTCTTT. The entire variable domain, with the rest obtained from reference TRBV28 and TRBJ1-1, is as follows: DVKVTQSSRYLVKRTGEKVFLECVQDMDHENMFWYRQDPGLGLRLIYFSYDVKMKEKGDIPEGYSVSREKKERFSLILESASTNQTSMYLCASSGPFTGGRAEAFFGQGTRLTVV.